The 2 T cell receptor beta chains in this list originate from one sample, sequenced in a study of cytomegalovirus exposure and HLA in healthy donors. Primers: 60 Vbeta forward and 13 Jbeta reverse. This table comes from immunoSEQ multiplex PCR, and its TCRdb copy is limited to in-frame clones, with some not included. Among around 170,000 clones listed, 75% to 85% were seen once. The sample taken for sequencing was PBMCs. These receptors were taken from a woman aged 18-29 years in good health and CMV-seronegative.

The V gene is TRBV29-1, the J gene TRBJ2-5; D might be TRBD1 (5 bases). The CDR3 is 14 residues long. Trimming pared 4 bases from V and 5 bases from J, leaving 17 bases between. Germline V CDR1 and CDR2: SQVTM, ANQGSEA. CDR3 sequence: CSVGTGWTKETQYF. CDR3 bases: TGCAGCGTTGGAACCGGTTGGACAAAGGAGACCCAGTACTTC.

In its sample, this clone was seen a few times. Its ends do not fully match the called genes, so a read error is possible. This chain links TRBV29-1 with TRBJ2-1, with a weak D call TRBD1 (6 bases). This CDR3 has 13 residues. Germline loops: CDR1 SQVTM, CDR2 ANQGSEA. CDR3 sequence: CSGQVDSYSEQFF. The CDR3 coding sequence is TGCAGCGGACAGGTAGACAGCTACAGTGAGCAGTTCTTC.